The next 29 T cell receptor beta chains were all read from a single sample in a study of blood T cell repertoires in COVID-19. Data came from immunoSEQ multiplex PCR; TCRdb stores just in-frame clones and leaves some out. The repertoire holds roughly 130,000 clones, with about four fifths as singletons. The sequencing input was peripheral blood. The receptors here all came from a woman aged 50 to 60 with acute or convalescent COVID-19.

The chain links TRBV5-1 to TRBJ2-7, with TRBD1 as a possible D gene (7 bases). V gave up 4 bases and J gave up 3 bases, with 17 bases separating them. Germline CDR1 and CDR2: SGHRS and YFSETQ. This CDR3 comprises 15 residues. The CDR3, as DNA: TGCGCCAGCAGCCAGGGGGGCCCGAGGGACTACGAGCAGTACTTC. The encoded protein is CASSQGGPRDYEQYF.

The chain recombines TRBV7-3 with TRBJ2-3; TRBD2 agrees at 7 bases. Trimming cost V 4 bases and J 4 bases; bases outside gene matches: 5. The CDR3 length is 14 residues. Per the germline V gene, CDR1 is SGHTA and CDR2 is FQGTGA. DNA for the CDR3: TGTGCCAGCAGCTCAGGACTAGTAGCAGATACGCAGTATTTT. It translates to CASSSGLVADTQYF.

The table lists this clone with a few counts. The V call is TRBV30, the J call TRBJ1-3, with 9 bases identical to TRBD1. The CDR3 consists of 14 residues. Trimming at V came to 2 bases and at J to 12 bases, leaving 11 bases not matched to a gene. Germline values: CDR1 GTSNPN, CDR2 SVGIG (reference sequence). In nucleotides, the CDR3 is TGTGCCTGGAGTTCGGACAGGGGCGTATTCGGCATATATTTT. It yields the protein CAWSSDRGVFGIYF.

The rearrangement joins TRBV5-1 to TRBJ1-2; TRBD1 aligns across 8 bases. Trimming cost V 2 bases and J 7 bases; bases outside gene matches: 13. The CDR3 totals 16 residues. Germline V CDR1 and CDR2: SGHRS, YFSETQ. The CDR3 protein is CASSLRQGARLFGYTF. The CDR3 DNA follows: TGCGCCAGCAGCTTAAGGCAGGGGGCGCGTTTATTTGGCTACACCTTC.

V gene TRBV24-1 combines with J gene TRBJ1-1; 8 nucleotides agree with TRBD1. The CDR3 is 16 amino acids. CDR1 and CDR2 from the germline V gene are KGHDR and SFDVKD. V was pared by 4 bases and J by 2 bases, with 8 bases of the junction left unmatched. The chain's CDR3 is CATSDSGGPYNTEAFF. In DNA, the CDR3 is TGTGCCACCAGTGACTCAGGGGGCCCTTATAACACTGAAGCTTTCTTT.

The V call is TRBV9, the J call TRBJ2-5; TRBD2 is a possible D gene (5 bases). There are 14 residues in the CDR3. Looked up from germline, CDR1 is SGDLS and CDR2 is YYNGEE. Trimming left V 0 bases short and J 7 bases short, with 13 bases between. CDR3 DNA: TGTGCCAGCAGCGTAGATGAGGGATCGGGGACCCAGTACTTC. Its translation: CASSVDEGSGTQYF.

V is TRBV4-1 and J is TRBJ1-1; the D gene is possibly TRBD1 (6 bases). Trimming shortened V by 4 bases and J by 4 bases, and 13 bases separated the two germline ends. This CDR3 region has 14 residues. Germline-derived CDR1 and CDR2 are MGHRA and YSYEKL. CDR3 loop: CASSRNRESTEAFF. In DNA form, the CDR3 reads TGCGCCAGCAGCCGCAACAGGGAGAGCACTGAAGCTTTCTTT.

V usage is TRBV29-1 and J usage is TRBJ1-1, with TRBD1 as a possible D gene (5 bases). Trimming shortened V by 3 bases and J by 0 bases, and 8 bases separated the two germline ends. Per germline, CDR1 SQVTM and CDR2 ANQGSEA. This CDR3 spans 13 amino acids. The DNA of the CDR3 is TGCAGCGTTGAGGCGGACATGAACACTGAAGCTTTCTTT. Translating it yields CSVEADMNTEAFF.

The rearrangement uses TRBV19 and TRBJ2-3, with 10 bases aligning to TRBD2. V was pared by 4 bases and J by 2 bases, with 6 bases of the junction left unmatched. CDR1 is LNHDA and CDR2 is SQIVND in the germline V gene (reference sequence). This CDR3 region has 16 residues. The CDR3 loop is CASSTRTSGFTDTQYF. Here the CDR3 DNA reads TGTGCCAGTAGTACCAGGACTAGCGGCTTCACAGATACGCAGTATTTT.

In its sample, this clone was seen once. The V call is TRBV24-1, the J call TRBJ1-2, with 7 bases lining up with TRBD1. The CDR3 is 15 amino acids. Germline V lookup: CDR1 KGHDR, CDR2 SFDVKD. Trimming cost V 7 bases and J 9 bases; bases outside gene matches: 16. The CDR3 protein is CATSIKDRVEGCYTF. The CDR3 DNA reads as TGTGCCACCAGCATCAAAGACAGGGTTGAAGGGTGCTACACCTTC.

The genes are TRBV9 and TRBJ1-1; 7 nucleotides line up with TRBD1. V shed 4 bases and J 1 base; nucleotides not matched to a gene: 4. There are 14 residues in the CDR3. Germline values: CDR1 SGDLS, CDR2 YYNGEE. The CDR3 protein is CASSSQGGNTEAFF. CDR3 DNA sequence: TGTGCCAGCAGCTCCCAGGGGGGGAACACTGAAGCTTTCTTT.

CDR3 coding DNA: TGTGCCAGCAGCCCCGGGACAGGGATCTATGGCTACACCTTC. Its protein product is CASSPGTGIYGYTF. The V and J genes are TRBV3-1 (or the pseudogene TRBV3-2) and TRBJ1-2; 9 nucleotides align to TRBD1. V trimming: 4 bases; J trimming: 4 bases; junction bases outside the gene matches: 4. CDR3 size: 14 residues. The germline V gene has CDR1 LGHDT and CDR2 YNNKEL (reference sequence).

This chain links TRBV10-3 with TRBJ1-2, with 8 bases that match TRBD1. The CDR3 covers 14 residues. Germline CDR1 and CDR2: ENHRY and SYGVKD. J gave up 3 bases and V 6 bases, and 6 bases lay outside the gene matches. CDR3 protein: CAIRQGAQDYGYTF. The CDR3 DNA sequence: TGTGCCATCAGGCAGGGGGCGCAGGACTATGGCTACACCTTC.

This chain joins TRBV7-2 and TRBJ2-3, with a weak D call TRBD1 (5 bases). Trimming cost V 5 bases and J 0 bases, with 12 bases left between them. CDR1 and CDR2 from the germline V gene are SGHTA and FQGNSA. The CDR3 length is 15 residues. Here the CDR3 reads CASSLDRVSTDTQYF. In nucleotides, the CDR3 is TGTGCCAGCAGCCTCGACAGAGTTAGCACAGATACGCAGTATTTT.

In DNA, the CDR3 is TGTGCCAGCTCTACAGAGTCTAGCACAGATACGCAGTATTTT. This encodes CASSTESSTDTQYF. The chain is built from TRBV18 and TRBJ2-3; D not resolved. The CDR3 has 14 amino acids. V lost 6 bases and J lost 0, with 10 bases in between. Germline V gene sequence: CDR1 KGHSH, CDR2 LQKENI.

This chain's CDR3 is CARSQGATNEKLFF. The CDR3 nucleotides read TGTGCCAGAAGCCAAGGGGCAACTAATGAAAAACTGTTTTTT. This sequence joins TRBV7-5 and TRBJ1-4; TRBD1, the table's D call, lacks a check against the DNA. TRBV7-5 is noted as a pseudogene. CDR3 length: 14 amino acids.

This clone was picked up a small number of times. The chain links TRBV2 to TRBJ2-7, with D possibly TRBD1 on 5 matching bases. CDR1 and CDR2 (germline): SNHLY, FYNNEI. This CDR3 is 14 amino acids long. Trimming cost V 7 bases and J 0 bases, with 13 bases left between them. The CDR3 DNA follows: TGTGCCAGCATGCTTCGGACATTCTCCTACGAGCAGTACTTC. Protein: CASMLRTFSYEQYF.

The chain couples TRBV11-2 to TRBJ2-2, with 9 bases matching TRBD1. From germline, CDR1 is SGHAT and CDR2 FQNNGV. Losses at the gene ends were 5 bases for V and 7 bases for J; bases not matched to a gene: 5. The CDR3 has 14 residues. In nucleotides, the CDR3 is TGTGCCAGCAGCCCCGACAGGGGGGTCGGGGAGCTGTTTTTT. This encodes CASSPDRGVGELFF.

The chain is built from TRBV5-6 and TRBJ1-4, with D possibly matching TRBD1 (5 bases). The CDR3 totals 14 residues. The V gene lost 1 base and the J gene lost 8 bases, with 12 bases spanning the gap. Germline CDR1 and CDR2: SGHDT and YYEEEE. CDR3 bases: TGTGCCAGCAGCTTGACAGGTGTAGGGGAAAAACTGTTTTTT. This encodes CASSLTGVGEKLFF.

This chain connects TRBV3-1 (or the pseudogene TRBV3-2) to TRBJ2-1, with D perhaps TRBD1 (6 bases). The V gene lost 3 bases and the J gene lost 7 bases, with 13 bases spanning the gap. The CDR3 sequence is 14 residues long. CDR1 is LGHDT and CDR2 is YNNKEL in the germline V gene (reference sequence). In DNA, the CDR3 is TGTGCCAGCAGCCACTTAAGGGACAAAAATGAGCAGTTCTTC. This encodes CASSHLRDKNEQFF.

The chain recombines TRBV5-1 with TRBJ1-1; 7 bases align to TRBD1. The germline V gene encodes CDR1 SGHRS and CDR2 YFSETQ. The CDR3 spans 14 residues. V lost 3 bases and J lost 0; bases outside the gene matches: 2. CDR3 sequence: CASSSGQVNTEAFF. The DNA of the CDR3 is TGCGCCAGCAGCTCCGGACAGGTGAACACTGAAGCTTTCTTT.

The J gene is TRBJ1-2, the V gene TRBV28; 8 bases match TRBD1. With V trimmed by 5 bases and J by 2 bases, 7 bases remained unmatched. The CDR3 loop spans 15 amino acids. Germline V gene sequence: CDR1 MDHEN, CDR2 SYDVKM. The CDR3 loop is CASSTPGGVNYGYTF. CDR3 in DNA: TGTGCCAGCAGTACTCCAGGGGGCGTAAACTATGGCTACACCTTC.

The V call is TRBV10-3, the J call TRBJ2-1; unclear D gene. This CDR3 comprises 14 residues. The germline V gene encodes CDR1 ENHRY and CDR2 SYGVKD. Trimming took off 0 bases at V and 10 bases at J, with 13 bases between the two ends. The CDR3 bases are TGTGCCATCAGTGAGTCGGGCGTACAATACGAGCAGTTCTTC. Residues: CAISESGVQYEQFF.

The chain combines TRBV29-1 with TRBJ2-7, with D tentatively TRBD1 (7 bases). Trimming took 0 bases from V and 7 from J, leaving 13 bases between them. The CDR3 runs to 13 residues. Looked up from germline, CDR1 is SQVTM and CDR2 is ANQGSEA. Here the CDR3 reads CSVEDVPGGEQYF. The CDR3 region has the DNA TGCAGCGTTGAAGACGTCCCAGGGGGGGAGCAGTACTTC.

This clone was observed a handful of times. J is TRBJ1-3 and V is TRBV7-8; D is unresolved. Germline-derived CDR1 and CDR2 are SGHVS and FQNEAQ. The V end lost 3 bases, the J end lost 2 bases, and 14 bases lay between the germline ends. This CDR3 contains 16 residues. The CDR3 DNA reads as TGTGCCAGCAGCTTGATCTCTGGAGGGACTGGAAACACCATATATTTT. Translation: CASSLISGGTGNTIYF.

This chain connects TRBV7-8 to TRBJ2-7; either TRBD1 or TRBD2 may fit D (6 bases each). The CDR3 spans 13 residues. The germline V and J ends were trimmed by 5 bases and 2 bases, with 10 bases remaining between them. From germline, CDR1 is SGHVS and CDR2 FQNEAQ. The CDR3 nucleotides are TGTGCCAGCAGCCGGGGGCGCCCCTACGAGCAGTACTTC. Protein sequence: CASSRGRPYEQYF.

This clone was seen just once. J is TRBJ2-2 and V is TRBV15; 8 positions agree with TRBD2. Per the germline V gene, CDR1 is LNHNV and CDR2 is YYDKDF (reference sequence). The V segment lost 5 bases and the J segment 8 bases; nucleotides outside the gene matches: 10. This CDR3 is built from 15 residues. The CDR3 protein is CATSPTGGVRGELFF. CDR3 in DNA: TGTGCCACCAGCCCAACGGGAGGGGTTAGGGGGGAGCTGTTTTTT.

The rearrangement joins TRBV9 to TRBJ2-2; maybe TRBD1 (5 bases). The CDR3 spans 14 residues. V was shortened by 0 bases and J by 4 bases, with 7 bases between the two germline ends. Germline V gene lookup returns CDR1 SGDLS and CDR2 YYNGEE. The CDR3 sequence is CASSVVQGTGELFF. The CDR3 DNA follows: TGTGCCAGCAGCGTAGTTCAGGGCACCGGGGAGCTGTTTTTT. Supplemented by reference TRBV9 and TRBJ2-2, the full variable domain reads DSGVTQTPKHLITATGQRVTLRCSPRSGDLSVYWYQQSLDQGLQFLIQYYNGEERAKGNILERFSAQQFPDLHSELNLSSLELGDSALYFCASSVVQGTGELFFGEGSRLTVL.

V usage is TRBV4-1 and J usage is TRBJ2-3; TRBD1 agrees at 7 bases. J lost 0 bases, V lost 4 bases, and 19 bases had no gene match. This CDR3 is built from 20 residues. CDR1 and CDR2 from the germline V gene are MGHRA and YSYEKL. CDR3 DNA: TGCGCCAGCAGCCTACCCTCACAGGGGTTACTCAAGTCTAGCACAGATACGCAGTATTTT. Translated: CASSLPSQGLLKSSTDTQYF.